The 14 T cell receptor beta chains in this list originate from one sample, sequenced in a study of blood T cells in healthy people across ages. PCR was performed a second time for about 7 to 11 cycles using a sample-barcoded 5' primer and a J-beta primer mix. One entry per CDR3 protein, called by TCRdb with MiXCR from the 5' RACE reads. The data show about 730,000 distinct CDR3 sequences, roughly two fifths seen once. The sample consisted of blood. The receptor source for this set is a woman aged 55-69 years in good health.

The chain employs TRBV4-1 and TRBJ2-7; 9 nucleotides line up with TRBD1. This CDR3 spans 18 amino acids. The germline gives CDR1 MGHRA, CDR2 YSYEKL. V trimming: 1 base; J trimming: 6 bases; junction bases outside the gene matches: 16. In nucleotides, the CDR3 is TGCGCCAGCAGCCAAGGGAGATTATCCCGGGACAGGGAAGGCGAGCAGTACTTC. It translates to CASSQGRLSRDREGEQYF.

This clonotype has just one count. The chain has TRBV5-1 and TRBJ2-1, with 8 bases that match TRBD1. CDR1 and CDR2 (germline): SGHRS, YFSETQ. V gave up 4 bases and J gave up 4 bases; unmatched junction bases: 7. The CDR3 is 15 residues long. The DNA of the CDR3 is TGCGCCAGCAGCGAGACAGGGGCCCCGTACAATGAGCAGTTCTTC. Protein: CASSETGAPYNEQFF. The full variable domain, with the rest looked up from reference TRBV5-1 and TRBJ2-1, is KAGVTQTPRYLIKTRGQQVTLSCSPISGHRSVSWYQQTPGQGLQFLFEYFSETQRNKGNFPGRFSGRQFSNSRSEMNVSTLELGDSALYLCASSETGAPYNEQFFGPGTRLTVL.

This chain links TRBV3-1 with TRBJ2-5, with 8 bases aligning to TRBD1. The CDR3 is 17 residues long. From germline, CDR1 is LGHDT and CDR2 YNNKEL (reference sequence). V shed 2 bases and J 5 bases; nucleotides not matched to a gene: 13. Written as DNA, the CDR3 is TGTGCCAGCAGCCAATCCGGGACAGGACGTCTTGGGGAGACCCAGTACTTC. It is translated as CASSQSGTGRLGETQYF.

This clonotype was counted only a few times. V usage is TRBV7-8 and J usage is TRBJ2-2; 8 bases align to TRBD1. With 1 base clipped from V and 4 bases from J, the junction kept 5 bases outside the gene matches. From germline, CDR1 is SGHVS and CDR2 FQNEAQ. The CDR3 sequence is 16 residues long. CDR3 bases: TGTGCCAGCAGCTTAGAAGGGACAGGATCCACCGGGGAGCTGTTTTTT. Its translation: CASSLEGTGSTGELFF.

This clonotype was counted a few times. The chain has TRBV19 and TRBJ2-7; 8 nucleotides agree with TRBD1. Unmatched junction bases numbered 10, after V lost 4 bases and J lost 2 bases. The germline V gene encodes CDR1 LNHDA and CDR2 SQIVND (reference sequence). There are 16 residues in the CDR3. The chain's CDR3 is CASSKRSGGDTYEQYF. The CDR3 bases are TGTGCCAGTAGTAAAAGGTCAGGGGGCGATACCTACGAGCAGTACTTC. Looking up the rest from reference TRBV19 and TRBJ2-7 gives the full variable domain: DGGITQSPKYLFRKEGQNVTLSCEQNLNHDAMYWYRQDPGQGLRLIYYSQIVNDFQKGDIAEGYSVSREKKESFPLTVTSAQKNPTAFYLCASSKRSGGDTYEQYFGPGTRLTVT.

The rearrangement joins TRBV29-1 to TRBJ2-1; tentatively, D is TRBD1 or TRBD2 (7 bases each). The CDR3 is made up of 16 amino acids. Trimming removed 5 bases from V and 7 bases from J, with 24 bases in between. Per germline, CDR1 SQVTM and CDR2 ANQGSEA. The CDR3 bases are TGCAGCGTTCCCGCCTTGGGGGGCAGGGGGGGGAATGAGCAGTTCTTC. Translating gives CSVPALGGRGGNEQFF.

This clonotype appeared a few times. This rearrangement joins TRBV13 to TRBJ1-4; TRBD1 is a possible D gene (6 bases). Trimming stripped 6 bases from V and 12 bases from J, with 17 bases between. Germline V lookup: CDR1 PRHDT, CDR2 FYEKMQ (reference sequence). This CDR3 has 13 amino acids. CDR3 DNA sequence: TGTGCCAGCAGGCCAAGAGGGGGTGAGGAACTGTTTTTT. It translates to CASRPRGGEELFF.

This chain links TRBV9 with TRBJ2-5; 12 bases agree with TRBD1. The ends lost 0 bases at V and 4 bases at J; junction bases unmatched: 1. CDR1 is SGDLS and CDR2 is YYNGEE in the germline V gene. This CDR3 spans 15 amino acids. As DNA, the CDR3 is TGTGCCAGCAGCGTAGTGGGACAGGGGGCAGAGACCCAGTACTTC. This translates into CASSVVGQGAETQYF.

This clonotype was seen a handful of times. CDR3 region: CASSYSGALNTEAFF. CDR3 in DNA: TGTGCCAGCAGTTACTCGGGGGCCCTGAACACTGAAGCTTTCTTT. V gene TRBV6-2 or TRBV6-3 combines with J gene TRBJ1-1; a weak D match, TRBD1 (6 bases). The CDR3 contains 15 residues. Trimming removed 0 bases at V and 0 bases at J, with 8 bases between. Looked up from germline, CDR1 is MNHEY and CDR2 is SVGEGT.

The V call is TRBV12-3 or TRBV12-4, the J call TRBJ2-1, with 12 nucleotides matching TRBD2. J gave up 2 bases and V 6 bases, and 2 bases lay outside the gene matches. The CDR3 is 15 residues long. The CDR3 region is CASRGLAGPYNEQFF. Written as DNA, the CDR3 is TGTGCCAGCAGGGGACTAGCGGGTCCCTACAATGAGCAGTTCTTC.

This CDR3 reads CASSDLKQGYETQYF. CDR3 nucleotide sequence: TGTGCCAGCAGTGACCTAAAACAGGGATACGAGACCCAGTACTTC. The V and J genes are TRBV6-4 and TRBJ2-5; D is perhaps TRBD1 (6 bases). In germline, CDR1 is MRHNA, CDR2 SNTAGT. The CDR3 totals 15 residues. Trimming stripped 2 bases from V and 5 bases from J, with 15 bases between.

This clonotype was picked up a small number of times. The chain uses TRBV11-2 and TRBJ2-5; possibly TRBD1 for D (5 bases). The J call is uncertain, as TRBJ2-7 better fits the DNA end. The CDR3 covers 15 residues. The germline V gene encodes CDR1 SGHAT and CDR2 FQNNGV. The CDR3 DNA follows: TGTGCCAGCAGGCCTACAGGTGTACAACCATACGAGCAGTACTTC. It yields the protein CASRPTGVQPYEQYF.

On this clonotype itself: A much larger clone sits a single nucleotide away, making a read error possible. The V call is TRBV5-1, the J call TRBJ2-5; no firm D call. CDR3 length equals 15 residues. Germline V lookup: CDR1 SGHRS, CDR2 YFSETQ. V lost 3 bases and J lost 1, with 13 bases in between. CDR3 bases: TGCGCCAGCAGCTATCGGGCCTACCGCCAAGAGACCCAGTACTTC. It translates to CASSYRAYRQETQYF.

Comments on this clonotype: One end of the junction is discordant with germline, which a read error may explain. V usage is TRBV18 and J usage is TRBJ2-2; no reliable D call. The CDR3 totals 12 residues. CDR1 and CDR2 (germline): KGHSH, LQKENI. DNA for the CDR3: TGTGCCAGCGCACCACCCACCGGGGAGCTGTTTTTT. It encodes CASAPPTGELFF.